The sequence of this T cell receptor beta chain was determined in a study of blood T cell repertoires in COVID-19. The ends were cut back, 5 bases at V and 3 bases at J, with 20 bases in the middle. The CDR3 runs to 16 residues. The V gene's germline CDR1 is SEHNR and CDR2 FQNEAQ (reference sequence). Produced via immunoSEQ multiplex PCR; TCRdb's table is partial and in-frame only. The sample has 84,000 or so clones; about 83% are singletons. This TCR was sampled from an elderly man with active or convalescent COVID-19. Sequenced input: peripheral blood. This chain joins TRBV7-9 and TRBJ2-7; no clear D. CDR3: CASSPSVSGYLYEQYF. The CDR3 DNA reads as TGTGCCAGCAGCCCGTCCGTGTCCGGGTACCTCTACGAGCAGTACTTC.